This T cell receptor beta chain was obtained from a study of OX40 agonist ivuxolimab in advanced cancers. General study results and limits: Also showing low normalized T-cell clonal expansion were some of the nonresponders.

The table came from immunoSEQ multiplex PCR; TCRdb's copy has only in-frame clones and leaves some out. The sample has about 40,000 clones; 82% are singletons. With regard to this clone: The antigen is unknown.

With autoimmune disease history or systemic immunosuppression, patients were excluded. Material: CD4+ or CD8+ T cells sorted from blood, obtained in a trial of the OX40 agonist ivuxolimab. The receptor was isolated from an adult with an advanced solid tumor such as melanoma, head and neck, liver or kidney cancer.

DNA of the CDR3: TGTGCCAGTAGTATAGGCAGGGGGTCCTACAATGAGCAGTTCTTC. Its protein product is CASSIGRGSYNEQFF. The chain joins TRBV19 to TRBJ2-1; 7 positions agree with TRBD1. Per the germline V gene, CDR1 is LNHDA and CDR2 is SQIVND (reference sequence). The J segment lost 1 base and the V segment lost 1 base, leaving 1 base of the junction unmatched. The CDR3 extends over 15 amino acids.